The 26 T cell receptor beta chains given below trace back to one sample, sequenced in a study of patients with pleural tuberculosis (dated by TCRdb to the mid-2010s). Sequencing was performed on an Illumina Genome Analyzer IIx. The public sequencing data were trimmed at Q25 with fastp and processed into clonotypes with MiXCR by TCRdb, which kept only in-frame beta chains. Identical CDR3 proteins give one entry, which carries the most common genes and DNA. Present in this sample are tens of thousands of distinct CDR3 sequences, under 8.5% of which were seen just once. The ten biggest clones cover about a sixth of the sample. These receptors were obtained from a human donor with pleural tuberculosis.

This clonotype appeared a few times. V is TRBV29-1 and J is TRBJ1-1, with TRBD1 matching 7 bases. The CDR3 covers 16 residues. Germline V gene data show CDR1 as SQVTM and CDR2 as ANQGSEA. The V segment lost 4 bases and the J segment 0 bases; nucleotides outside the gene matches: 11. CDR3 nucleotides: TGCAGCGTTGGGGGGACAGCTCCAATTATGAACACTGAAGCTTTCTTT. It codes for CSVGGTAPIMNTEAFF.

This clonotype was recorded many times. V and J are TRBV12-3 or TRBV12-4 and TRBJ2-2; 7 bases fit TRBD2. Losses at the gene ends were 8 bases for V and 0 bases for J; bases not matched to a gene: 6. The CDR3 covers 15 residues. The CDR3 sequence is CASCLAVTNTGELFF. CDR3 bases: TGTGCCAGCTGTCTAGCGGTAACGAACACCGGGGAGCTGTTTTTT.

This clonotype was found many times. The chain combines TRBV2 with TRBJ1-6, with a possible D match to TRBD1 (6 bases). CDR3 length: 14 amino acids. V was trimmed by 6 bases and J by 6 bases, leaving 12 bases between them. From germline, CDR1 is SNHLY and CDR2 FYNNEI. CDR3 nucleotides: TGTGCCAGCAGCCTCAGGGGAATTAATTCACCCCTCCACTTT. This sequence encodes CASSLRGINSPLHF. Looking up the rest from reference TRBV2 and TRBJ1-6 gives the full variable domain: EPEVTQTPSHQVTQMGQEVILRCVPISNHLYFYWYRQILGQKVEFLVSFYNNEISEKSEIFDDQFSVERPDGSNFTLKIRSTKLEDSAMYFCASSLRGINSPLHFGNGTRLTVT.

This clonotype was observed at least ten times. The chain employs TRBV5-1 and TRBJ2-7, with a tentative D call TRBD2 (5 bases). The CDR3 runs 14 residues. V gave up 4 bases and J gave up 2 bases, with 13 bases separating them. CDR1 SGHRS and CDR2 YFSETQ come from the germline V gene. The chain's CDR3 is CASSPDGVTYEQYF. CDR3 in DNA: TGCGCCAGCAGCCCAGACGGGGTAACCTACGAGCAGTACTTC.

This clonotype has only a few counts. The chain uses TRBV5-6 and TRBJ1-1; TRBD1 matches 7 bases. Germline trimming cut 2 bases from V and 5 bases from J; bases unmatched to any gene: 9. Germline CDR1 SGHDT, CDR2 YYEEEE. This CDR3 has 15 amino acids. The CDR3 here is CASSFDRAVVTEAFF. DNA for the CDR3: TGTGCCAGCAGCTTCGACAGGGCCGTGGTAACTGAAGCTTTCTTT. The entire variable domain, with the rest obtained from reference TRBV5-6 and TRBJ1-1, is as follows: DAGVTQSPTHLIKTRGQQVTLRCSPKSGHDTVSWYQQALGQGPQFIFQYYEEEERQRGNFPDRFSGHQFPNYSSELNVNALLLGDSALYLCASSFDRAVVTEAFFGQGTRLTVV.

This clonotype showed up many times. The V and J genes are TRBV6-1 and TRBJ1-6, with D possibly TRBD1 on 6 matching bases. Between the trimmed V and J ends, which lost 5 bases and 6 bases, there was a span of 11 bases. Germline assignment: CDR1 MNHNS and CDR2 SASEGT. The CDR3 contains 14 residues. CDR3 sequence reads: CASSPGQTNSPLHF. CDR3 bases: TGTGCCAGCAGTCCCGGACAGACTAATTCACCCCTCCACTTT.

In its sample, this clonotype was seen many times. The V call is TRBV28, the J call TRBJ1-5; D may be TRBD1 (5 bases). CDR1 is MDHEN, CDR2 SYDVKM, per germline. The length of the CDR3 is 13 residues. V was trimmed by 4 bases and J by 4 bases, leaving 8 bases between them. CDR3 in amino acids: CASSWGSNQPQHF. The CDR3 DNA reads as TGTGCCAGCAGTTGGGGGAGTAATCAGCCCCAGCATTTT.

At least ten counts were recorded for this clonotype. The CDR3 DNA reads TGCAGTGCCGAGGGACTTAGCATAGCCAAAAACATTCAGTACTTC. This sequence encodes CSAEGLSIAKNIQYF. This chain connects TRBV20-1 to TRBJ2-4; D may be TRBD2 (6 bases). V lost 6 bases and J 0 bases, leaving 15 bases between the germline ends. The CDR3 extends over 15 amino acids. Germline assignment: CDR1 DFQATT and CDR2 SNEGSKA (reference sequence).

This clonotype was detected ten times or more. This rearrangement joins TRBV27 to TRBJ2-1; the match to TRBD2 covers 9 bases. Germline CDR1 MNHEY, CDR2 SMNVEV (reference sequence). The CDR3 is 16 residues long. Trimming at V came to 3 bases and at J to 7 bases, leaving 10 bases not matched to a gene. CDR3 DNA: TGTGCCAGCAGTTTGTCTTGGGAGCGGGAGGAAAATGAGCAGTTCTTC. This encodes CASSLSWEREENEQFF.

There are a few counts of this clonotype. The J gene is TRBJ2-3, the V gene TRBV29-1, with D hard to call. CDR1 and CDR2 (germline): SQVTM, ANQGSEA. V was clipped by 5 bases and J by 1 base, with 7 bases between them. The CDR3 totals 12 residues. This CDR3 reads CSVPLGTDTQYF. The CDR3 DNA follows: TGCAGCGTTCCCCTGGGCACAGATACGCAGTATTTT.

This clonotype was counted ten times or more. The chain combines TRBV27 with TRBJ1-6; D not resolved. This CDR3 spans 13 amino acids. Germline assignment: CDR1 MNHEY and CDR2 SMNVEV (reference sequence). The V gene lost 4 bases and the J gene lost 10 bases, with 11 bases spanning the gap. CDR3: CASSSGRGSPLHF. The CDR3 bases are TGTGCCAGCAGTTCGGGAAGAGGGTCACCCCTCCACTTT.

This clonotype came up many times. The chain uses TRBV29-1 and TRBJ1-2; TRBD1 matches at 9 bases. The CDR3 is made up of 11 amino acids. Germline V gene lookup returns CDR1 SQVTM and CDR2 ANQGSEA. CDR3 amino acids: CSSGQGHGYTF. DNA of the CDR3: TGCAGTTCGGGACAGGGCCATGGCTACACCTTC.

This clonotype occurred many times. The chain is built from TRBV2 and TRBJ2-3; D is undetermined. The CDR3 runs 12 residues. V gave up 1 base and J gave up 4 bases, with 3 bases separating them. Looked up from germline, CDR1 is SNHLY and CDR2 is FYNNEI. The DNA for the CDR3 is TGTGCCAGCAGTGAAGAAGCAGATACGCAGTATTTT. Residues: CASSEEADTQYF.

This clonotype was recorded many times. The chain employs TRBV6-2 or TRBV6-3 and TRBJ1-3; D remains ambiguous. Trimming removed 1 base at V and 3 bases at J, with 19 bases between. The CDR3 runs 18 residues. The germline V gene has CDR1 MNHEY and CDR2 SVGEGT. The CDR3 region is CASSYWAGSSGDGNTIYF. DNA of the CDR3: TGTGCCAGCAGTTACTGGGCCGGATCTAGTGGAGATGGAAACACCATATATTTT.

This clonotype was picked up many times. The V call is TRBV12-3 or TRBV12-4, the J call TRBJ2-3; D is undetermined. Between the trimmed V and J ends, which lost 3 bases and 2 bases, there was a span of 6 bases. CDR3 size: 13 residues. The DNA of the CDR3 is TGTGCCAGCAGTTTCAGGCACACAGATACGCAGTATTTT. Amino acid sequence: CASSFRHTDTQYF.

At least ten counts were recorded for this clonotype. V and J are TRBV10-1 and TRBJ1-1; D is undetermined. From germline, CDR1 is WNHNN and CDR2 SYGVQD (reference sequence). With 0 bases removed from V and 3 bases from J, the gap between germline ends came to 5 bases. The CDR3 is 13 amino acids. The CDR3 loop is CASSESGYTEAFF. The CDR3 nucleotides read TGCGCCAGCAGTGAGTCTGGGTACACTGAAGCTTTCTTT.

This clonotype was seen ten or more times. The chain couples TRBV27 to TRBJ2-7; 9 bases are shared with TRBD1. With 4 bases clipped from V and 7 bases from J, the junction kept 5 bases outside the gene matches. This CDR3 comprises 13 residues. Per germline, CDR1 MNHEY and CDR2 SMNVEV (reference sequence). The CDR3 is CASSWDREGEQYF. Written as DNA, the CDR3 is TGTGCCAGCAGTTGGGACAGGGAGGGGGAGCAGTACTTC.

The DNA of the CDR3 is TGTGCCACCGGCCCCAGGACTAACAACACTGAAGCTTTCTTT. Its translation is CATGPRTNNTEAFF. The V gene is TRBV24-1, the J gene TRBJ1-1; D gene ambiguous. CDR1 and CDR2 (germline): KGHDR, SFDVKD. The CDR3 loop spans 14 amino acids. Between the trimmed V and J ends, which lost 9 bases and 2 bases, there was a span of 15 bases.

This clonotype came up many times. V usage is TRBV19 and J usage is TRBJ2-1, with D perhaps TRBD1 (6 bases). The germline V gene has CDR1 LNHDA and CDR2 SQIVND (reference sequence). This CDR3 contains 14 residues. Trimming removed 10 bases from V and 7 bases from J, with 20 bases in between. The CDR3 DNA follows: TGTGCCACCTCCGACGGGGCAGGGGTAAATGAGCAGTTCTTC. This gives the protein CATSDGAGVNEQFF.

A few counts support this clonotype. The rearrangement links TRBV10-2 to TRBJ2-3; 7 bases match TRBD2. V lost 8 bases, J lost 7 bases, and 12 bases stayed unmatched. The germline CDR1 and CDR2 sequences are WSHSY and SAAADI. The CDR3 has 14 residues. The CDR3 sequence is CASGTNGSTNTQYF. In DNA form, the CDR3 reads TGCGCCAGCGGGACTAACGGGAGTACAAATACGCAGTATTTT.

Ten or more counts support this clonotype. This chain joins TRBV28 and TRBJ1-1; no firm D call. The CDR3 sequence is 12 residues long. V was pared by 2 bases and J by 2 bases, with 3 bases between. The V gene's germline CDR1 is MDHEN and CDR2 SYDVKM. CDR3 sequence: CASSLANTEAFF. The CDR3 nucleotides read TGTGCCAGCAGTTTAGCCAACACTGAAGCTTTCTTT.

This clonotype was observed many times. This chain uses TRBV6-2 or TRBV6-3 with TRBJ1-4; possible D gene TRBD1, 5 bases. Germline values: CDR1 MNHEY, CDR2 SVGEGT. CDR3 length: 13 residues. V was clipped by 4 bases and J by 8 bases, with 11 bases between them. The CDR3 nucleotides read TGTGCCAGCAGTTTCACAGGCTACGAAAAACTGTTTTTT. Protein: CASSFTGYEKLFF.

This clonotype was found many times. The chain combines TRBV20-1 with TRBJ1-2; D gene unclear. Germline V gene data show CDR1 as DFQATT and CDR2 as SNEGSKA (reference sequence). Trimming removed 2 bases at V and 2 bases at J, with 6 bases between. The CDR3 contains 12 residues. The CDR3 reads CSARSTNYGYTF. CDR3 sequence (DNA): TGCAGTGCTAGATCCACGAACTATGGCTACACCTTC.

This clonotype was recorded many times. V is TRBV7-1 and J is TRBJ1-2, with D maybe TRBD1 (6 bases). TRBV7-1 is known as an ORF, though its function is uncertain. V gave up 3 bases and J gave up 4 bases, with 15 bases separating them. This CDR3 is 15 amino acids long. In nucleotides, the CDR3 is TGTGCCAGCAGCTCCGGGACAACCATCTCCTATGGCTACACCTTC. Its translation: CASSSGTTISYGYTF.

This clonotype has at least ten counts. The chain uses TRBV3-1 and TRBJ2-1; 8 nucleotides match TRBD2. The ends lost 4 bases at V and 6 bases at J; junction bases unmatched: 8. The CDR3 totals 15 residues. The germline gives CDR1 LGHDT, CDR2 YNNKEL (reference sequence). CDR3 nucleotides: TGTGCCAGCAGCCCGACTAGCGCTTTGGCCAATGAGCAGTTCTTC. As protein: CASSPTSALANEQFF.

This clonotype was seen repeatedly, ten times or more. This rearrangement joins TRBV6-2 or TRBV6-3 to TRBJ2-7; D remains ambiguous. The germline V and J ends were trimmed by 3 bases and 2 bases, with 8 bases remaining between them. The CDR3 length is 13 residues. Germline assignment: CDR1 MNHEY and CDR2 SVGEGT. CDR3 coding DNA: TGTGCCAGCAGTTATGGTGGGACCTACGAGCAGTACGTC. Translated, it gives CASSYGGTYEQYV.